The rows below give T cell receptor beta chains drawn from one sample of a study of T-cell memory formation after mild COVID-19. One entry per CDR3 protein results from TCRdb running MiXCR on the 5' RACE reads. The sample lists about 400,000 distinct CDR3 sequences, about a quarter occurring once. Sequencing used PBMCs or a T cell subset sorted from them (not recorded which). These receptors were taken from an adult woman who had mild COVID-19 (a few samples of this study predate the infection). Cell type and time point are not known. The CDR3 runs from the conserved cysteine through the conserved F or W. The D gene is left open where the match is weak. Clone size, where shown, is once, few, many, or a class for clones that have expanded.

NA	TRBV29-1	NA	TRBJ1-2	TGCAGCGTTAACCCCGGGACCTATGGCTACACCTTC	CSVNPGTYGYTF
TRBD2	TRBV7-3	few	TRBJ2-1	TGTGCCAGCAGCCCCGGGGGGCGGGAGGTTCGCTTC	CASSPGGREVRF
TRBD1	TRBV15	many	TRBJ1-5	TGTGCCACCAGCAGAGACTCAAATACAGGGGTAGGCAATCAGCCCCAGCATTTT	CATSRDSNTGVGNQPQHF
TRBD2	TRBV20-1	few	TRBJ2-3	TGCAGTGCTAGAGAGGCAGCGGGGGTAGATACGCAGTATTTT	CSAREAAGVDTQYF
NA	TRBV12-3/TRBV12-4	few	TRBJ2-3	TGTGCCAGCAAGTTAGGCATCACAGATACGCAGTATTTT	CASKLGITDTQYF
TRBD2	TRBV4-2	few	TRBJ2-1	TGTGCCAGCAGCCAAGCCGGGACTAGCGGATACAATGAGCAGTTCTTC	CASSQAGTSGYNEQFF
TRBD2	TRBV2	few	TRBJ2-1	TGTGCCACCATCCGGGACAGGGGGACTAGCGGGAGTGGACAGCAGTTCTTC	CATIRDRGTSGSGQQFF
TRBD1	TRBV7-2	NA	TRBJ2-7	TGTGCCAGCAGCCCTCGACAGGGTCTGGGCGAGCAGTACTTC	CASSPRQGLGEQYF
TRBD2	TRBV9	NA	TRBJ2-2	TGTGCCAGCAGTCACAACAGGGCAGCGGGGGGCACCGGGGAGCTGTTTTTT	CASSHNRAAGGTGELFF
NA	TRBV20-1	NA	TRBJ2-3	TGCAGTGCTAGAGATCGAGCACGTGGTACAGATACGCAGTATTTT	CSARDRARGTDTQYF
TRBD2	TRBV20-1	few	TRBJ2-7	TGCAGTGCTGGTAGCGGGTACGAGCAGTACTTC	CSAGSGYEQYF
NA	TRBV12-3/TRBV12-4	NA	TRBJ2-5	TGTGCCAGCAGCCAGGGCCTTTTGCGGTACCAAGAGACCCAGTACTTC	CASSQGLLRYQETQYF
NA	TRBV30	NA	TRBJ1-1	TGTGCCTGGAGTGTAGGAATACGACAGGTTTCTGAAGCTTTCTTT	CAWSVGIRQVSEAFF
TRBD1	TRBV7-2	many	TRBJ1-4	TGTGCCAGCAGCTTAGGACTGACAGGGGGCGCGAACGAAAAACTGTTTTTT	CASSLGLTGGANEKLFF
NA	TRBV6-1	NA	TRBJ1-1	TGTGCCAGCAGCGGGCAGGACAGAGAAGGCACTGAAGCTTTCTTT	CASSGQDREGTEAFF
TRBD2	TRBV9	few	TRBJ2-1	TGTGCCAGCAGCACCGACAGCGGGAGCTTACAGTTCTTC	CASSTDSGSLQFF
NA	TRBV19	NA	TRBJ2-7	TGTGCCAGTAGTATAAGGGAACAGGCCTCCTACGAGCAGTACTTC	CASSIREQASYEQYF
NA	TRBV18	NA	TRBJ2-7	TGTGCCAGCTCAACTTCAGGGGAGCAGTACTTC	CASSTSGEQYF
NA	TRBV7-9	few	TRBJ2-3	TGTGCCAGCAGCCTTGTCGAGTCGAGTCGGTATTTT	CASSLVESSRYF
TRBD1	TRBV20-1	once	TRBJ2-7	TGCAGTGCTAGTAAGGGACAGAACTACGAGCAGTACTTC	CSASKGQNYEQYF
NA	TRBV5-1	NA	TRBJ2-3	TGCGCCAGCAGCTCACAGGGTGAAGATACGCAGTATTTT	CASSSQGEDTQYF
NA	TRBV18	NA	TRBJ1-2	TGTGCCAGCTCACCGCTGGGGGACGGCTACACCTTC	CASSPLGDGYTF
NA	TRBV6-5	NA	TRBJ2-3	TGTGCCAGCAGTTCTGGGCCTCTGAATACGCAGTATTTT	CASSSGPLNTQYF
NA	TRBV5-5	NA	TRBJ1-1	TGTGCCAGCAGCTTGGTCCATATGGGGATGAACACTGAAGCTTTCTTT	CASSLVHMGMNTEAFF
NA	TRBV5-1	many	TRBJ1-1	TGCGCCAGCAGCTTGGTACAGTCGAACACTGAAGCTTTCTTT	CASSLVQSNTEAFF
NA	TRBV15	NA	TRBJ2-2	TGTGCCACCAGCAGAGAGCGGCAGGGGCAGATCGGGGAGCTGTTTTTT	CATSRERQGQIGELFF
NA	TRBV9	NA	TRBJ2-7	TGTGCCAGCAGCGCCGACCCAGGGGAGTCCTACGAGCAGTACTTC	CASSADPGESYEQYF
TRBD2	TRBV12-3/TRBV12-4	once	TRBJ2-2	TGTGCCAGCAGTCCGAGCGGGAGGAACACCGGGGAGCTGTTTTTT	CASSPSGRNTGELFF
NA	TRBV5-1	NA	TRBJ1-2	TGCGCCAGCAGCCTTCAGTTGACGGGGGGCTACACCTTC	CASSLQLTGGYTF
TRBD2	TRBV20-1	NA	TRBJ2-3	TGCAGTGCTAGTAGACTAGCGGGCCGCACAGATACGCAGTATTTT	CSASRLAGRTDTQYF
TRBD1	TRBV24-1	NA	TRBJ1-2	TGTGCCACCAGTGATTGGACAGGGGACTATGGCTACACCTTC	CATSDWTGDYGYTF
NA	TRBV19	few	TRBJ2-6	TGTGCAAGTTCACAAGTGGGGGCCAACGTACTGACTTTC	CASSQVGANVLTF
TRBD1	TRBV7-8	few	TRBJ2-1	TGTGCCAGCAGCTTAGTATCAGGGGGCTTCAATGAGCAGTTCTTC	CASSLVSGGFNEQFF
NA	TRBV7-9	few	TRBJ1-1	TGTGCCAGCAGCTTCTTGCCTGAAGCTTTCTTT	CASSFLPEAFF
NA	TRBV6-6	few	TRBJ2-1	TGTGCCAGCAGTTACTCGGAGACTAGCAATGAGCAGTTCTTC	CASSYSETSNEQFF
NA	TRBV4-2	NA	TRBJ2-7	TGTGCCAGCAGCCACAACAGGGATGGCGAGCAGTACTTC	CASSHNRDGEQYF
NA	TRBV5-4	once	TRBJ1-1	TGTGCCAGCAGCCATCCGACAGAGAACACTGAAGCTTTCTTT	CASSHPTENTEAFF
TRBD2	TRBV20-1	NA	TRBJ2-3	TGCAGTGTCCGGACTAGCGGCACAGATACGCAGTATTTT	CSVRTSGTDTQYF
NA	TRBV9	few	TRBJ1-2	TGTGCCAGCAGCGTAGATAGGGACACCTTCGCGCCCTATGGCTACACCTTC	CASSVDRDTFAPYGYTF
TRBD2	TRBV5-1	few	TRBJ2-3	TGCGCCAGCAGCATTAGCGGGCAGGCAGATACGCAGTATTTT	CASSISGQADTQYF
NA	TRBV10-3	NA	TRBJ2-5	TGTGCCATCAGTAAGGACACAGGTCAAGAGACCCAGTACTTC	CAISKDTGQETQYF
TRBD2	TRBV7-3	NA	TRBJ2-1	TGTGCCAGCAGCTTACGGGGTAGCGGGGTTAATGAGCAGTTCTTC	CASSLRGSGVNEQFF
TRBD2	TRBV20-1	few	TRBJ2-1	TGCAGTGCTAGAGCCACGGGACTAGCCCGAGAGCAGTTCTTC	CSARATGLAREQFF
NA	TRBV4-2	NA	TRBJ1-2	TGTGCCAGCAGCCAAGAGGTGGGAGCTAACTATGGCTACACCTTC	CASSQEVGANYGYTF
NA	TRBV24-1	few	TRBJ2-7	TGTGCCACCAGTGACCCAGGGGTTAGGAACGAGCAGTACTTC	CATSDPGVRNEQYF